This entry features one TCR beta chain sequence. The target antigen is unknown. Method: immunoSEQ multiplex PCR; TCRdb's copy keeps in-frame clones and lacks some. Of 1.5 million to 2.5 million clones listed, about 95% are singletons. This entry is derived from a study of shared clonotypes between healthy human individuals. Study-level findings and limits: Non-shared clonotypes showed lower generation probabilities than clonotypes common to all four donors. In a handful of donors, around 5% of naive CD4 clonotypes appeared in common.

The germline V gene encodes CDR1 SEHNR and CDR2 FQNEAQ (reference sequence). V dropped 11 bases and J dropped 2 bases, with 11 bases sitting between them. The CDR3 contains 12 residues. Naive CD8 cells were CD45RO-negative, positively selected for CCR7, excluding terminally differentiated effector memory CD45RA+ cells. The sample comprised naive CD8+ T cells sorted from blood. The receptor's source is a man in his late teens or twenties in good health. This rearrangement joins TRBV7-9 to TRBJ2-3; D perhaps matches TRBD2 (5 bases). CDR3 sequence reads: CAGWRLTDTQYF. The DNA for the CDR3 is TGTGCCGGATGGAGGCTCACAGATACGCAGTATTTT.